The entry below gives a single T cell receptor (beta chain) sequence along with its context. The antigen it recognizes is unknown. No quality values exist for individual bases; no much larger clone is one base distant. The data stem from a study of blood T cell repertoires in COVID-19 (dated by TCRdb to 2018 to 2021). Regarding the study in general: Samples from collaborators originated in the United States, Italy and Spain and spanned both the acute and convalescent phases of COVID-19. The material from the prospective study consisted of cDNA or gDNA derived from T cells, B-cell-depleted T cells, or PBMCs. Subjects who had been exposed to COVID-19, were actively infected with it, or had recovered from it provided the deeply sampled blood TCRbeta repertoires that made up the dataset. A freely available public database, intended as a resource for researchers studying the immune response to SARS-CoV-2, is where the repertoires were released. The samples were drawn from the first 160 participants of the ongoing ImmuneRACE study and from 1,254 subjects provided by 6 global collaborators. The sample metadata nearly always contained a de-identified subject ID, COVID-19 status, age in years and sex. Where available, HLA class I and class II types were obtained from metadata supplied by the sample provider rather than from assay-based typing.

Summary of the overall study and its limitations: The quantity of clinical and demographic metadata differed by source and by participant and was supplied without curation.

Collaborating institutions collected whole blood in K2EDTA tubes following their own protocols. Collaborator samples were shipped for TCRbeta analysis as frozen whole blood, isolated PBMCs, or DNA extracted from either sample type. Trimming removed 4 bases from V and 4 bases from J; the gene matches leave 8 bases unexplained. The germline V gene specifies SGDLS as CDR1 and YYNGEE as CDR2. The CDR3 runs 15 amino acids, cysteine and phenylalanine included. Only the CDR3 region is kept as DNA, spanning 45 bases read in frame from base 1. TCRbeta CDR3 regions were amplified from genomic DNA using the immunoSEQ Assay, a bias-controlled multiplex PCR. The paper's data handling went like this. The number of nucleated cells in each sample was estimated from the amplification of reference gene primers within the assay. To quantify the absolute abundance of each unique TCRbeta CDR3 rearrangement, sequence reads were collapsed and filtered. For each sample, productive Simpson clonality was calculated by taking the square root of Simpson's diversity index across productive rearrangements. TCRdb's version of the immuneACCESS table is confined to in-frame rearrangements and falls short of the full clone set. An unresolved V gene accounts for under half of the shortfall where checked; the remainder is of unknown origin. D and trimming come from the DNA, and the V and J calls and clone size come from that table. For this sample the table gives about 110,000 clones, of which roughly 83% were detected only once. The ten largest make up 15% to 20% of the sample.

The rearrangement combines TRBV9 with TRBJ2-3, and TRBD1 aligns with 8 junction nucleotides. Sequencing input: peripheral blood. This receptor was taken from a woman aged 60 to 75 with acute or convalescent COVID-19. The DNA sequence is TGTGCCAGCAGCCCGGACAGGGTTAGGTCAGATACGCAGTATTTT. This is translated as CASSPDRVRSDTQYF.